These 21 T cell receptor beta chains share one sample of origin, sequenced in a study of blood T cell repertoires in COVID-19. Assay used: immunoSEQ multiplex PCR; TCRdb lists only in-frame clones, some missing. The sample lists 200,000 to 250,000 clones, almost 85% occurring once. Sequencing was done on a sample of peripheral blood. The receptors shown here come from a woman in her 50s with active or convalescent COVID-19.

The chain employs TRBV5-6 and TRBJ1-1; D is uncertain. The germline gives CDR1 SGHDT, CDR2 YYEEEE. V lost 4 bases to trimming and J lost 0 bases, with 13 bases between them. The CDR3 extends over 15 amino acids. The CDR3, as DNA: TGTGCCAGCAGCCCCCCGTATTCCCTGAACACTGAAGCTTTCTTT. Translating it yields CASSPPYSLNTEAFF.

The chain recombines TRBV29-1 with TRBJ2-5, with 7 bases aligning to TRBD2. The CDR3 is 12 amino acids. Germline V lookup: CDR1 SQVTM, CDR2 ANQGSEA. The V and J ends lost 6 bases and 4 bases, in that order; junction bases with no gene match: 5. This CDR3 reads CSVTSAPETQYF. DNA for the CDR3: TGCAGCGTCACTAGCGCCCCAGAGACCCAGTACTTC.

The CDR3 nucleotides are TGTGCCAGCAGCTTAGCGACGACTTTTGGACTCCGGAGCTCTGGAAACACCATATATTTT. Amino acid sequence: CASSLATTFGLRSSGNTIYF. The genes are TRBV7-2 and TRBJ1-3; unclear D gene. Germline loops: CDR1 SGHTA, CDR2 FQGNSA. Trimming cost V 0 bases and J 0 bases, with 21 bases left between them. The CDR3 has 20 amino acids.

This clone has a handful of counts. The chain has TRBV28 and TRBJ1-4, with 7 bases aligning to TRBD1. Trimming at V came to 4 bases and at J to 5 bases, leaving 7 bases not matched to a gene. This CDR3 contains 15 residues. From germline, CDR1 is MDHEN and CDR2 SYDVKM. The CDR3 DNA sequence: TGTGCCAGCAGTTCCCGGGACAGACCCAATGAAAAACTGTTTTTT. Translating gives CASSSRDRPNEKLFF. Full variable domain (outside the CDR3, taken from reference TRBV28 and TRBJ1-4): DVKVTQSSRYLVKRTGEKVFLECVQDMDHENMFWYRQDPGLGLRLIYFSYDVKMKEKGDIPEGYSVSREKKERFSLILESASTNQTSMYLCASSSRDRPNEKLFFGSGTQLSVL.

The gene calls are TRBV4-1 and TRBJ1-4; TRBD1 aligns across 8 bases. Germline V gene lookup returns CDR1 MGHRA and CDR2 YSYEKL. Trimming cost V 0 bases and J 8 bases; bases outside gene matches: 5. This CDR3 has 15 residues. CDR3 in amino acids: CASSQERDRKEKLFF. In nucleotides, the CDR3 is TGCGCCAGCAGCCAAGAGAGGGACAGGAAAGAAAAACTGTTTTTT.

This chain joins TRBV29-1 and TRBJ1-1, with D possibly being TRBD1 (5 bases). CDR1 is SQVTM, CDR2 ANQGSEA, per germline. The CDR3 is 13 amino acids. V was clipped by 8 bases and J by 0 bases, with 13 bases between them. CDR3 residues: CSLQRGMNTEAFF. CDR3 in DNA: TGCAGCCTCCAGCGGGGCATGAACACTGAAGCTTTCTTT.

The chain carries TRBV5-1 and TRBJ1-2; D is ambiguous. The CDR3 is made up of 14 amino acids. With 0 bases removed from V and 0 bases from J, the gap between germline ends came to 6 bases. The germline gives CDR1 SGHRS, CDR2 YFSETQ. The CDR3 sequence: CASSLVTTNYGYTF. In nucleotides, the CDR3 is TGCGCCAGCAGCTTGGTCACTACTAACTATGGCTACACCTTC.

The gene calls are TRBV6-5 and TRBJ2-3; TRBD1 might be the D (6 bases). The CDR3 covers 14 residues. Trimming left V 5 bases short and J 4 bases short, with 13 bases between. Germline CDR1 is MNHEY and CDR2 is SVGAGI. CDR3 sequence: CASSLQQGSDTQYF. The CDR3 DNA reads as TGTGCCAGCAGTCTACAACAGGGCTCAGATACGCAGTATTTT.

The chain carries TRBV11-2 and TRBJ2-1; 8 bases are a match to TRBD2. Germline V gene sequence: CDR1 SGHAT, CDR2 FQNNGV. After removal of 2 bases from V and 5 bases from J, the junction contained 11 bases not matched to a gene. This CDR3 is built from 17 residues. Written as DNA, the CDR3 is TGTGCCAGCAGCTTATGGTCTCAGCGGGGGCCCGACAATGAGCAGTTCTTC. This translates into CASSLWSQRGPDNEQFF.

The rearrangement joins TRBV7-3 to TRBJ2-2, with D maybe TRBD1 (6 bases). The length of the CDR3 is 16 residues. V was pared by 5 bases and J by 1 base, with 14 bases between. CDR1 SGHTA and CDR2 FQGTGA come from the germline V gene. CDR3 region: CASSPTGTLNTGELFF. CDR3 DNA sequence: TGTGCCAGCAGCCCTACCGGGACACTGAACACCGGGGAGCTGTTTTTT.

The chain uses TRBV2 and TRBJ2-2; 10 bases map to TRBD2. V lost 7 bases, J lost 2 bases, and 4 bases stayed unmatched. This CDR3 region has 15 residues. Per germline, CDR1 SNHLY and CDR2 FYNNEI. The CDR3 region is CASTSGGLNTGELFF. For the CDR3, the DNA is TGTGCCAGCACTAGCGGGGGCCTTAACACCGGGGAGCTGTTTTTT.

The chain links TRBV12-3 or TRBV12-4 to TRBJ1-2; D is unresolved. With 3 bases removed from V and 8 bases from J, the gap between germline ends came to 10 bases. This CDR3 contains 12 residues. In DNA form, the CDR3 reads TGTGCCAGCAGTTTCATAGGGAGGGGCTACACCTTC. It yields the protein CASSFIGRGYTF.

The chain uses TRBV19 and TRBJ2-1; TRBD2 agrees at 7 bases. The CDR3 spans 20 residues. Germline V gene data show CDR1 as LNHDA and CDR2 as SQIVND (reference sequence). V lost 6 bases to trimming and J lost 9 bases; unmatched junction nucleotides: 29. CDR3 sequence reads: CASRRGGSANEAPRVVEQFF. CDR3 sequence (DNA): TGTGCCAGTAGAAGGGGCGGGAGCGCCAATGAAGCGCCGCGAGTTGTTGAGCAGTTCTTC.

Here the CDR3 DNA reads TGTGCCACCGAAACAGGGTTCTCTGGAAACACCATATATTTT. Amino acids: CATETGFSGNTIYF. The chain combines TRBV10-3 with TRBJ1-3, with D possibly matching TRBD1 (6 bases). Germline loops: CDR1 ENHRY, CDR2 SYGVKD. The ends were cut back, 10 bases at V and 0 bases at J, with 13 bases in the middle. The CDR3 contains 14 residues.

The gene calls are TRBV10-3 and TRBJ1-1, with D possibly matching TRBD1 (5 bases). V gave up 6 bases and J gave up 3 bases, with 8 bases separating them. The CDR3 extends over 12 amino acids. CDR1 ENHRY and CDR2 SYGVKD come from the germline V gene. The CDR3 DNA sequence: TGTGCCATCAGGTGGGGGGACACTGAAGCTTTCTTT. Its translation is CAIRWGDTEAFF.

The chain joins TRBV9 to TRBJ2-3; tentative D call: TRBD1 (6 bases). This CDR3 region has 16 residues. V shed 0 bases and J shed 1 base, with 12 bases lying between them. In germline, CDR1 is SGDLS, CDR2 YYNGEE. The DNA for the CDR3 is TGTGCCAGCAGCGTAGAAGGGGCAGGGGGCACAGATACGCAGTATTTT. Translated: CASSVEGAGGTDTQYF.

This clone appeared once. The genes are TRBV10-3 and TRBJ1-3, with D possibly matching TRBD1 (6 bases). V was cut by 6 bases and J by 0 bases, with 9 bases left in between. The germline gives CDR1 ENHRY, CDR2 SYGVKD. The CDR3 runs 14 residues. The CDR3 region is CAISRGGSGNTIYF. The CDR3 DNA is TGTGCCATCAGCAGGGGCGGCTCTGGAAACACCATATATTTT.

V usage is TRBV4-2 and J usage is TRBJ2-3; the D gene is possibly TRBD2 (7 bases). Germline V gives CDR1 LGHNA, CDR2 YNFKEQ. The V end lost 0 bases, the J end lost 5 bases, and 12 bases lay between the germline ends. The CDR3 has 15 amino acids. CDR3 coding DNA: TGTGCCAGCAGCCAAGATCGCGGGGGCCAAGATACGCAGTATTTT. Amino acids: CASSQDRGGQDTQYF.

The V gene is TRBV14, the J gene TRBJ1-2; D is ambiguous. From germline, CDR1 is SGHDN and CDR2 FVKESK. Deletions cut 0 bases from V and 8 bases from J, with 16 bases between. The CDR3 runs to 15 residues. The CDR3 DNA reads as TGTGCCAGCAGCCAAGAGAGGATGACCGGCGGGGGCTACACCTTC. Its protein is CASSQERMTGGGYTF.

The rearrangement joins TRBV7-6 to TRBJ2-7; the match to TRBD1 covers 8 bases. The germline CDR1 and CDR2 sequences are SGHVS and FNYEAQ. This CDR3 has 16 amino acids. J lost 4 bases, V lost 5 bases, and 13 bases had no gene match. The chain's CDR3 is CASSVSGGVGLYEQYF. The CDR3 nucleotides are TGTGCCAGCAGCGTCTCAGGGGGCGTGGGTTTATACGAGCAGTACTTC.

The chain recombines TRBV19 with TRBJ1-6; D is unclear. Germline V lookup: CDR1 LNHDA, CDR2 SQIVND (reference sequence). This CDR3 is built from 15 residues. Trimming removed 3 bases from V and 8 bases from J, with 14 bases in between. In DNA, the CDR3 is TGTGCCAGTAGTATTAACGGGTTCTCAGATTCACCCCTCCACTTT. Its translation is CASSINGFSDSPLHF.